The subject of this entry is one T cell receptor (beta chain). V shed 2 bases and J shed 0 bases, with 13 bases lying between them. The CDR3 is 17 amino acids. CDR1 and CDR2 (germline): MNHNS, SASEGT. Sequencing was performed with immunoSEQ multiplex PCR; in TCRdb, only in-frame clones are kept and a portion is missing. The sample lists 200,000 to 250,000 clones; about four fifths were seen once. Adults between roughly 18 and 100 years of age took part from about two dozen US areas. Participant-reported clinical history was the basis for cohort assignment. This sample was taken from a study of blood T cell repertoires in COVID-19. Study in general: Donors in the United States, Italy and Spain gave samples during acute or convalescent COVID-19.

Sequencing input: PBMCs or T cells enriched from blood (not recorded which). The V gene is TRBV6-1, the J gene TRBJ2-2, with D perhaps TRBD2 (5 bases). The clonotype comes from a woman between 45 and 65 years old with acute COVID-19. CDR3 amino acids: CASSEPSGTANTGELFF. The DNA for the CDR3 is TGTGCCAGCAGTGAACCCTCGGGAACAGCGAACACCGGGGAGCTGTTTTTT.